This entry is about one T cell receptor (beta chain). Authors' processing steps: It was from reference gene primer amplification that nucleated cell counts were estimated. Libraries were prepared by immunoSEQ multiplex PCR; TCRdb keeps only in-frame clonotypes and omits some of them. That table gives V, J and clone size, and the DNA gave D and trimming. The sample includes around 300,000 clones, approximately 93% of them seen just once. The data are from a study of blood T cell repertoires in COVID-19. Study background: Samples came from the United States, Italy and Spain, spanning acute and convalescent COVID-19.

The germline gives CDR1 GTSNPN, CDR2 SVGIG (reference sequence). Losses at the gene ends were 6 bases for V and 7 bases for J; bases not matched to a gene: 17. The CDR3 has 15 amino acids. The specimen was peripheral blood. The V call is TRBV30, the J call TRBJ1-2; 7 bases agree with TRBD1. The clonotype was recovered from a woman aged 25 to 39 with COVID-19, enrolled during active disease. The CDR3 is CACAGTAYELAGYTF. In nucleotides, the CDR3 is TGTGCCTGTGCTGGGACAGCCTACGAGTTGGCTGGCTACACCTTC.